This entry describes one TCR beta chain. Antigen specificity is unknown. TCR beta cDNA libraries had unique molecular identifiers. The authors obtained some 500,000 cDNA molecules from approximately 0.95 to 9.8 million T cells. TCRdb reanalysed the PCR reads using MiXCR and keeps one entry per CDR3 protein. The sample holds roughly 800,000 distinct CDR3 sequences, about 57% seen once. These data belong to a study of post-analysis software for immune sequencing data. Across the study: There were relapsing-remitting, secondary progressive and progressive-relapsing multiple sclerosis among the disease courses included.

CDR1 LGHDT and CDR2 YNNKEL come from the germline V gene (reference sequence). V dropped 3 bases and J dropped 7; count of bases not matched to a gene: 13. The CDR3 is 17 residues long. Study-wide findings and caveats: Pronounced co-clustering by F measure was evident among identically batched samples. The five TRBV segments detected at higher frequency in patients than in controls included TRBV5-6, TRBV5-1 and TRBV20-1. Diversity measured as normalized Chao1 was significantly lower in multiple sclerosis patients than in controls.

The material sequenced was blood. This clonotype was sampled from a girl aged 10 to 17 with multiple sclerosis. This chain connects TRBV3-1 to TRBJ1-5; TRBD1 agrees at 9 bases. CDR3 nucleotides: TGTGCCAGCAGCCAGGCTGGATTTCGACAGGGGGGCCAGCCCCAGCATTTT. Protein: CASSQAGFRQGGQPQHF.